Sequencing of this T cell receptor (delta chain) was carried out in a study of Vδ1+ human thymocytes. Whole-study findings and limits: Thymic TRG and TRD repertoires appeared highly polyclonal, with Gaussian CDR3 length distributions. Around 20% of thymic delta-chain sequences were Vdelta2, with few Vdelta3, unlike blood Vdelta1+ controls.

RNA was extracted from the cells and then reverse transcribed. Multiplex PCR used pooled V-gene forward primers and a constant-region reverse primer to amplify CDR3s. TCRdb repeated clone calling on the multiplex PCR reads with CATT. The repertoire holds over 45,000 delta-chain clones, with approximately 15% as singletons. Details on this clone: What it binds is not known.

V was shortened by 0 bases and J by 1 base, with 21 bases between the two germline ends. This CDR3 has 19 residues. Germline loops: CDR1 TSWWSYY, CDR2 QGS. The source of this sequence is a boy in the first two years of life who had congenital heart surgery. The sequenced sample consisted of Vdelta1+ gamma-delta thymocytes from the thymus. The subset here: FACS-sorted CD3+ TCRalphabeta- TCRVdelta1+ TCRVdelta2- thymocytes. This chain connects TRDV1 to TRDJ1; a weak D match, TRDD2 (6 bases). The CDR3 nucleotides are TGTGCTCTTGGGGAACTTCCTACCCTCTGGGACGGGGGCACCGATAAACTCATCTTT. It translates to CALGELPTLWDGGTDKLIF.